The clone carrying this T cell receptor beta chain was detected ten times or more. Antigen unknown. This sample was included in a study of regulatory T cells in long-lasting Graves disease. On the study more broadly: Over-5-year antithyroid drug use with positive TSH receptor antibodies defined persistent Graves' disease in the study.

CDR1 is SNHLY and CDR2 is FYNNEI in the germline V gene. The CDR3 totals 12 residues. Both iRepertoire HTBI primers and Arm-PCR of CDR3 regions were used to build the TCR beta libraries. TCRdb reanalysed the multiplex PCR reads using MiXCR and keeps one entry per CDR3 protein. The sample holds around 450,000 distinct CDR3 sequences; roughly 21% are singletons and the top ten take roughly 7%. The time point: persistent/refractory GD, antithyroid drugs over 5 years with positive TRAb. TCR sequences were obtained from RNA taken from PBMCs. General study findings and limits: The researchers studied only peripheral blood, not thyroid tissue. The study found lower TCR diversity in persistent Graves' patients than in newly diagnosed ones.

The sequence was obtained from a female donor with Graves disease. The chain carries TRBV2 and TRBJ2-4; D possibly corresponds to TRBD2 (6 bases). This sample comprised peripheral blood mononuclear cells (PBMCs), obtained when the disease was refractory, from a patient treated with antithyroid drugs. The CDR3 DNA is TGTGCTGGCGGGACGGTTAAAAACATTCAGTACTTC. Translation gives CAGGTVKNIQYF.